Below, 28 T cell receptor beta chains from the same sample are listed, as sequenced in a study of shared clonotypes between healthy human individuals. TCRdb's copy holds only in-frame clones and misses some; the assay was immunoSEQ multiplex PCR. Of under 2,000,000 clones in the sample, roughly 94% are singletons; the top ten hold roughly 1%. The naive CD8 fraction comprised CD45RO-negative cells positively selected for CCR7 and excluded terminally differentiated effector memory CD45RA+ cells. Sequencing used naive CD8+ T cells sorted from blood. These receptors were obtained from a man younger than 35 in good health.

The chain is built from TRBV28 and TRBJ1-4; 8 bases align to TRBD1. Germline CDR1 is MDHEN and CDR2 is SYDVKM. With V trimmed by 10 bases and J by 4 bases, 14 bases remained unmatched. This CDR3 contains 16 residues. Here the CDR3 reads CAIQGGWDRSNEKLFF. The CDR3 region has the DNA TGTGCCATCCAAGGGGGATGGGACAGGAGTAATGAAAAACTGTTTTTT.

The chain uses TRBV4-1 and TRBJ2-3; tentatively, D is TRBD1 (6 bases). V dropped 0 bases and J dropped 3 bases, with 13 bases sitting between them. The CDR3 has 16 residues. Germline loops: CDR1 MGHRA, CDR2 YSYEKL. CDR3: CASSQEWQGNTDTQYF. The DNA of the CDR3 is TGCGCCAGCAGCCAAGAATGGCAGGGGAATACAGATACGCAGTATTTT.

The chain joins TRBV5-6 to TRBJ1-2; maybe TRBD1 (5 bases). CDR1 is SGHDT, CDR2 YYEEEE, per germline. V lost 0 bases and J lost 8, with 11 bases in between. The CDR3 consists of 13 residues. The chain's CDR3 is CASSLGGVEGYTF. The CDR3 DNA reads as TGTGCCAGCAGCTTGGGAGGGGTTGAGGGCTACACCTTC.

On this clone: This same CDR3 is encoded by further DNA sequences in the sample. The genes are TRBV9 and TRBJ1-4; D not resolved. CDR1 is SGDLS and CDR2 is YYNGEE in the germline V gene. The CDR3 is made up of 11 amino acids. V was cut by 4 bases and J by 7 bases, with 5 bases left in between. The CDR3 loop reads CASSPGEKLFF. Here the CDR3 DNA reads TGTGCCAGCAGCCCCGGTGAAAAACTGTTTTTT.

This sequence joins TRBV27 and TRBJ2-7; 7 bases are shared with TRBD1. After removal of 5 bases from V and 5 bases from J, the junction contained 6 bases not matched to a gene. Per germline, CDR1 MNHEY and CDR2 SMNVEV (reference sequence). CDR3 size: 13 residues. The CDR3 coding sequence is TGTGCCAGCAGTCTAGGGACAGTCAACGAGCAGTACTTC. Its protein product is CASSLGTVNEQYF.

The J gene is TRBJ2-5, the V gene TRBV6-5, with 9 bases matching TRBD1. J gave up 5 bases and V 2 bases, and 6 bases lay outside the gene matches. CDR3 length: 15 residues. Germline-derived CDR1 and CDR2 are MNHEY and SVGAGI. This chain's CDR3 is CASSYTGGVRETQYF. The CDR3 DNA follows: TGTGCCAGCAGTTACACAGGGGGCGTAAGGGAGACCCAGTACTTC.

The chain couples TRBV7-9 to TRBJ2-2, with 9 bases that match TRBD1. The CDR3 covers 17 residues. The V gene's germline CDR1 is SEHNR and CDR2 FQNEAQ (reference sequence). The V and J ends lost 5 bases and 7 bases, in that order; junction bases with no gene match: 14. CDR3 nucleotides: TGTGCCAGCAGCGGGTCCCGGGACAGGGTCGGTGGCGGGGAGCTGTTTTTT. Amino acids: CASSGSRDRVGGGELFF.

This clone has just one count. The rearrangement joins TRBV29-1 to TRBJ1-1; D is perhaps TRBD1 (5 bases). Between the trimmed V and J ends, which lost 3 bases and 5 bases, there was a span of 10 bases. CDR1 SQVTM and CDR2 ANQGSEA come from the germline V gene. The CDR3 consists of 12 residues. In DNA form, the CDR3 reads TGCAGCGTTGACCCGACAGCAACTGAAGCTTTCTTT. Translation gives CSVDPTATEAFF. The full variable domain, its missing parts supplied by reference TRBV29-1 and TRBJ1-1, is SAVISQKPSRDICQRGTSLTIQCQVDSQVTMMFWYRQQPGQSLTLIATANQGSEATYESGFVIDKFPISRPNLTFSTLTVSNMSPEDSSIYLCSVDPTATEAFFGQGTRLTVV.

The V gene is TRBV6-6, the J gene TRBJ1-1; D gene unclear. Trimming left V 5 bases short and J 5 bases short, with 9 bases between. The V gene's germline CDR1 is MNHNY and CDR2 SVGAGI (reference sequence). This CDR3 has 12 residues. Here the CDR3 DNA reads TGTGCCAGCAGTCCCTTGTTAACTGAAGCTTTCTTT. Its protein is CASSPLLTEAFF.

This clone has just one count. Compared with germline, one end of the junction differs, possibly owing to a read error. The chain links TRBV6-5 to TRBJ2-3; no definite D call. This CDR3 is 13 amino acids long. Germline V gives CDR1 MNHEY, CDR2 SVGAGI. The CDR3, as DNA: TGCGCCTGTACAGACACTAGCACAGATACGCAGTATTTT. It codes for CACTDTSTDTQYF.

A note on this clone: Other DNA sequences of this sample code for an identical CDR3. The chain has TRBV2 and TRBJ2-3; D is unclear. The CDR3 length is 13 residues. The germline V and J ends were trimmed by 3 bases and 6 bases, with 10 bases remaining between them. CDR1 SNHLY and CDR2 FYNNEI come from the germline V gene. In DNA, the CDR3 is TGTGCCAGCAGTGAGGGCCGTACGGATACGCAGTATTTT. Amino acids: CASSEGRTDTQYF. Together with reference TRBV2 and TRBJ2-3, the CDR3 gives the full variable domain: EPEVTQTPSHQVTQMGQEVILRCVPISNHLYFYWYRQILGQKVEFLVSFYNNEISEKSEIFDDQFSVERPDGSNFTLKIRSTKLEDSAMYFCASSEGRTDTQYFGPGTRLTVL.

V usage is TRBV15 and J usage is TRBJ2-1; the match to TRBD2 covers 12 bases. The ends lost 0 bases at V and 14 bases at J; junction bases unmatched: 11. This CDR3 comprises 16 residues. Per germline, CDR1 LNHNV and CDR2 YYDKDF (reference sequence). CDR3 region: CATSRDPLTSGGGEFF. The CDR3, as DNA: TGTGCCACCAGCAGAGACCCTCTGACTAGCGGGGGAGGTGAGTTCTTC.

The chain couples TRBV4-3 to TRBJ2-1; perhaps TRBD2 as D (5 bases). This CDR3 contains 13 residues. Trimming stripped 3 bases from V and 4 bases from J, with 7 bases between. Germline CDR1 reads LGHNA; CDR2 reads YSLEER. As DNA, the CDR3 is TGCGCCAGCAGCCAGGACTGGTACAATGAGCAGTTCTTC. Translated, it gives CASSQDWYNEQFF.

The chain carries TRBV5-4 and TRBJ2-1; D perhaps matches TRBD2 (5 bases). The CDR3 sequence is 11 residues long. The V and J ends lost 3 bases and 10 bases respectively, with 8 bases between them. Looked up from germline, CDR1 is SGHNT and CDR2 is YYREEE (reference sequence). The CDR3 DNA reads TGTGCCAGCAGCTCTAGCCCCGAGCAGTTCTTC. Translated, it gives CASSSSPEQFF.

The V gene is TRBV2, the J gene TRBJ1-1; maybe TRBD1 (6 bases). CDR1 is SNHLY, CDR2 FYNNEI, per germline. The CDR3 loop spans 14 amino acids. V dropped 6 bases and J dropped 4 bases, with 15 bases sitting between them. CDR3 sequence reads: CASSSTGRVTEAFF. DNA for the CDR3: TGTGCCAGCAGCTCTACAGGGCGGGTCACTGAAGCTTTCTTT.

The V call is TRBV11-2, the J call TRBJ2-7, with D unresolved. CDR1 is SGHAT, CDR2 FQNNGV, per germline. The CDR3 extends over 17 amino acids. V gave up 1 base and J gave up 4 bases, with 20 bases separating them. Here the CDR3 reads CASSLVDRWAVGYEQYF. The CDR3 bases are TGTGCCAGCAGCTTAGTGGATCGATGGGCGGTTGGATACGAGCAGTACTTC.

This chain links TRBV19 with TRBJ2-7; the match to TRBD1 covers 7 bases. CDR3 size: 14 residues. The germline CDR1 and CDR2 sequences are LNHDA and SQIVND (reference sequence). Trimming cost V 6 bases and J 0 bases; bases outside gene matches: 5. CDR3: CASSPGQHSYEQYF. The DNA of the CDR3 is TGTGCCAGTAGCCCGGGACAGCACTCCTACGAGCAGTACTTC.

V gene TRBV7-8 combines with J gene TRBJ2-7; D is possibly TRBD2 (5 bases). The CDR3 has 15 amino acids. V lost 1 base and J lost 6, with 16 bases in between. CDR1 is SGHVS, CDR2 FQNEAQ, per germline. CDR3 region: CASSLEGSLLAEQYF. For the CDR3, the DNA is TGTGCCAGCAGCTTAGAAGGGAGTTTACTGGCCGAGCAGTACTTC.

Comment on this clone: This sample includes further DNA sequences coding for the same CDR3. The chain uses TRBV5-6 and TRBJ2-3, with no clear D. Germline values: CDR1 SGHDT, CDR2 YYEEEE. Trimming removed 3 bases at V and 0 bases at J, with 5 bases between. This CDR3 contains 13 residues. The CDR3 protein is CASSSSSTDTQYF. The CDR3, as DNA: TGTGCCAGCAGCTCCTCTAGCACAGATACGCAGTATTTT.

Remarks on this clone: Since a much larger clone is just one base distant, this may be a read error. In the same sample, other DNA sequences code for this CDR3. J is TRBJ2-7 and V is TRBV6-1; 9 bases fit TRBD1. CDR1 and CDR2 from the germline V gene are MNHNS and SASEGT. The CDR3 is 13 residues long. With V trimmed by 6 bases and J by 3 bases, 3 bases remained unmatched. The CDR3 region has the DNA TGTGCCAGCAGCCTGGGACAGGGCTACGAGCAGTACTTC. It encodes CASSLGQGYEQYF.

The genes are TRBV7-6 and TRBJ2-7; D gene unclear. This CDR3 spans 16 amino acids. V was clipped by 5 bases and J by 2 bases, with 19 bases between them. Germline-derived CDR1 and CDR2 are SGHVS and FNYEAQ. In DNA, the CDR3 is TGTGCCAGCAGCGCCCACCCGGACGGCTCGACCTACGAGCAGTACTTC. Protein: CASSAHPDGSTYEQYF. Combining the CDR3 with reference TRBV7-6 and TRBJ2-7 gives the whole variable domain GAGVSQSPRYKVTKRGQDVALRCDPISGHVSLYWYRQALGQGPEFLTYFNYEAQQDKSGLPNDRFSAERPEGSISTLTIQRTEQRDSAMYRCASSAHPDGSTYEQYFGPGTRLTVT.

The chain combines TRBV5-1 with TRBJ1-1; D gene ambiguous. This CDR3 contains 11 residues. In germline, CDR1 is SGHRS, CDR2 YFSETQ. V was cut by 0 bases and J by 7 bases, with 4 bases left in between. CDR3 in amino acids: CASSLENEAFF. The CDR3 coding sequence is TGCGCCAGCAGCTTGGAGAATGAAGCTTTCTTT.

This chain connects TRBV6-1 to TRBJ2-5; 8 nucleotides agree with TRBD1. Germline assignment: CDR1 MNHNS and CDR2 SASEGT. The CDR3 sequence is 15 residues long. J lost 3 bases, V lost 2 bases, and 5 bases had no gene match. This chain's CDR3 is CASSERGTGKETQYF. In DNA form, the CDR3 reads TGTGCCAGCAGTGAACGCGGGACAGGTAAAGAGACCCAGTACTTC.

The chain couples TRBV5-6 to TRBJ2-5; D is undetermined. The J call is uncertain, as TRBJ2-7 better fits the DNA end. Looked up from germline, CDR1 is SGHDT and CDR2 is YYEEEE. The CDR3 contains 15 residues. CDR3 protein: CASSLGLVQSYEQYF. For the CDR3, the DNA is TGTGCCAGCAGCTTGGGTTTGGTACAGTCCTACGAGCAGTACTTC.

The J gene is TRBJ2-3, the V gene TRBV11-2; D may match TRBD1 or TRBD2 (6 bases each). Germline assignment: CDR1 SGHAT and CDR2 FQNNGV. This CDR3 has 15 residues. Trimming removed 5 bases at V and 1 base at J, with 13 bases between. The CDR3 loop is CASSTVGGGTDTQYF. CDR3 DNA sequence: TGTGCCAGCAGCACGGTGGGGGGCGGCACAGATACGCAGTATTTT.

This clone was counted between two and nine times. In the same sample, other DNA sequences code for this CDR3. The chain couples TRBV10-1 to TRBJ2-7, with D hard to call. The ends were cut back, 2 bases at V and 3 bases at J, with 5 bases in the middle. The CDR3 covers 12 residues. The germline CDR1 and CDR2 sequences are WNHNN and SYGVQD (reference sequence). CDR3: CASSEGSYEQYF. DNA for the CDR3: TGCGCCAGCAGTGAGGGCAGCTACGAGCAGTACTTC.

This clone was detected a few times. The V gene is TRBV6-6, the J gene TRBJ1-2, with TRBD1 matching 7 bases. The CDR3 length is 13 residues. Trimming cost V 5 bases and J 3 bases; bases outside gene matches: 3. Looked up from germline, CDR1 is MNHNY and CDR2 is SVGAGI (reference sequence). The CDR3 reads CASSGTADYGYTF. CDR3 bases: TGTGCCAGCAGTGGGACAGCCGACTATGGCTACACCTTC.

In this sample, this clone turned up once. The chain uses TRBV2 and TRBJ1-1; D might be TRBD1 (5 bases). V shed 6 bases and J shed 4 bases, with 12 bases lying between them. The germline CDR1 and CDR2 sequences are SNHLY and FYNNEI. CDR3 size: 13 residues. The CDR3 protein is CASRYQGSTEAFF. CDR3 nucleotide sequence: TGTGCCAGCAGGTACCAGGGAAGCACTGAAGCTTTCTTT.